The 14 T cell receptor beta chains given below trace back to one sample, sequenced in a study of cytomegalovirus exposure and HLA in healthy donors. Clones were sequenced by immunoSEQ multiplex PCR, and TCRdb holds only the in-frame ones, with some missing. The table shows roughly 130,000 clones, with about 88% occurring only once. Sequences were obtained from PBMCs. The receptors were sampled from a woman aged 18-30 years in good health and CMV-seropositive.

This chain connects TRBV5-4 to TRBJ1-3; 7 bases are a match to TRBD1. Germline loops: CDR1 SGHNT, CDR2 YYREEE (reference sequence). The CDR3 contains 16 residues. Trimming cost V 4 bases and J 2 bases; bases outside gene matches: 9. In DNA form, the CDR3 reads TGTGCCAGCAGCCCTACTCCAGACAGGGCTGGAAACACCATATATTTT. Translation gives CASSPTPDRAGNTIYF. The complete variable domain, with remaining parts taken from reference TRBV5-4 and TRBJ1-3, reads ETGVTQSPTHLIKTRGQQVTLRCSSQSGHNTVSWYQQALGQGPQFIFQYYREEENGRGNFPPRFSGLQFPNYSSELNVNALELDDSALYLCASSPTPDRAGNTIYFGEGSWLTVV.

This clone was detected only once. V gene TRBV28 combines with J gene TRBJ1-5; possible D gene TRBD1, 5 bases. The CDR3 sequence is 14 residues long. V was cut by 2 bases and J by 6 bases, with 11 bases left in between. Germline V gene sequence: CDR1 MDHEN, CDR2 SYDVKM. The CDR3 is CASSLAGRAQPQHF. The CDR3 DNA sequence: TGTGCCAGCAGTTTAGCAGGGAGGGCTCAGCCCCAGCATTTT. Looking up the rest from reference TRBV28 and TRBJ1-5 gives the full variable domain: DVKVTQSSRYLVKRTGEKVFLECVQDMDHENMFWYRQDPGLGLRLIYFSYDVKMKEKGDIPEGYSVSREKKERFSLILESASTNQTSMYLCASSLAGRAQPQHFGDGTRLSIL.

The chain joins TRBV19 to TRBJ2-7; 8 bases line up with TRBD2. Germline trimming cut 5 bases from V and 0 bases from J; bases unmatched to any gene: 6. CDR1 LNHDA and CDR2 SQIVND come from the germline V gene (reference sequence). The CDR3 has 15 residues. Here the CDR3 reads CASSFGLARSYEQYF. The CDR3 DNA reads as TGTGCCAGTAGTTTCGGACTAGCCCGCTCCTACGAGCAGTACTTC. Full variable domain (rest looked up from reference TRBV19 and TRBJ2-7): DGGITQSPKYLFRKEGQNVTLSCEQNLNHDAMYWYRQDPGQGLRLIYYSQIVNDFQKGDIAEGYSVSREKKESFPLTVTSAQKNPTAFYLCASSFGLARSYEQYFGPGTRLTVT.

V is TRBV2 and J is TRBJ1-1; D perhaps matches TRBD1 (6 bases). This CDR3 has 14 amino acids. Trimming stripped 5 bases from V and 1 base from J, with 11 bases between. CDR1 and CDR2 (germline): SNHLY, FYNNEI. The CDR3 DNA follows: TGTGCCAGCAGTTCGACAGGATCGAACACTGAAGCTTTCTTT. This sequence encodes CASSSTGSNTEAFF.

The rearrangement links TRBV6-1 to TRBJ2-5, with 15 bases fitting TRBD2. The CDR3 is 16 amino acids. V lost 4 bases, J lost 5 bases, and 5 bases stayed unmatched. Germline-derived CDR1 and CDR2 are MNHNS and SASEGT. CDR3 nucleotide sequence: TGTGCCAGCAGTGCGGGACTAGCGGGGGGTACGGAGACCCAGTACTTC. It translates to CASSAGLAGGTETQYF.

The chain uses TRBV6-5 and TRBJ2-3; D gene unclear. CDR3 length equals 13 residues. Trimming shortened V by 5 bases and J by 4 bases, and 10 bases separated the two germline ends. Germline CDR1 is MNHEY and CDR2 is SVGAGI. The CDR3 DNA follows: TGTGCCAGCAGTCCCCCCCGCGCAGATACGCAGTATTTT. Amino acids: CASSPPRADTQYF.

The rearrangement links TRBV4-2 to TRBJ1-5; 11 bases are shared with TRBD1. Trimming removed 3 bases from V and 0 bases from J; junction bases left unmatched: 13. The germline V gene has CDR1 LGHNA and CDR2 YNFKEQ. This CDR3 is built from 20 residues. CDR3 in DNA: TGTGCCAGCAGCCATCATCCTGGGACAGGGGGGTACGATAGCAATCAGCCCCAGCATTTT. Residues: CASSHHPGTGGYDSNQPQHF.

The CDR3 reads CASSPLIAAPTTDTQYF. The DNA of the CDR3 is TGTGCCAGCTCACCACTGATAGCCGCCCCGACCACAGATACGCAGTATTTT. This sequence joins TRBV18 and TRBJ2-3; D uncertain. The germline V gene encodes CDR1 KGHSH and CDR2 LQKENI. V lost 1 base, J lost 2 bases, and 16 bases lay in between. The CDR3 loop spans 17 amino acids.

V and J are TRBV6-1 and TRBJ2-2, with D perhaps matching TRBD2 (7 bases). From germline, CDR1 is MNHNS and CDR2 SASEGT. This CDR3 is 18 amino acids long. Trimming shortened V by 4 bases and J by 7 bases, and 25 bases separated the two germline ends. The CDR3: CASSGRGLRSGENGELFF. Written as DNA, the CDR3 is TGTGCCAGCAGTGGAAGGGGGTTGAGGAGCGGGGAAAACGGGGAGCTGTTTTTT.

The chain carries TRBV6-5 and TRBJ1-3; D is uncertain. The CDR3 covers 15 residues. V lost 5 bases and J 4 bases, leaving 15 bases between the germline ends. Germline CDR1 and CDR2: MNHEY and SVGAGI. CDR3 sequence: CASSRPGSAGNTIYF. The CDR3 bases are TGTGCCAGCAGTCGACCCGGATCAGCGGGAAACACCATATATTTT.

V is TRBV29-1 and J is TRBJ2-3; D might be TRBD2 (6 bases). The CDR3 spans 13 residues. The germline CDR1 and CDR2 sequences are SQVTM and ANQGSEA. The V gene lost 6 bases and the J gene lost 6 bases, with 16 bases spanning the gap. This chain's CDR3 is CSVIEGGGDTQYF. Here the CDR3 DNA reads TGCAGCGTCATCGAGGGAGGTGGTGATACGCAGTATTTT.

V usage is TRBV4-1 and J usage is TRBJ1-4; D is unclear. Trimming cost V 2 bases and J 5 bases, with 15 bases left between them. Germline V gene lookup returns CDR1 MGHRA and CDR2 YSYEKL. This CDR3 has 16 residues. CDR3 in DNA: TGCGCCAGCAGCCAACTCCTCGGAGGAACCAATGAAAAACTGTTTTTT. Its translation: CASSQLLGGTNEKLFF.

The CDR3 bases are TGTGCCTCCCGGGGCGGGAGGAACACCGGGGAGCTGTTTTTT. Amino acids: CASRGGRNTGELFF. The J gene is TRBJ2-2, the V gene TRBV2, with 7 bases that match TRBD2. The ends lost 11 bases at V and 1 base at J; junction bases unmatched: 7. CDR1 SNHLY and CDR2 FYNNEI come from the germline V gene. CDR3 length: 14 residues.

This clone appeared a few times. The chain is built from TRBV5-4 and TRBJ2-3; no clear D gene. This CDR3 comprises 13 residues. Deletions cut 6 bases from V and 1 base from J, with 9 bases between. Per germline, CDR1 SGHNT and CDR2 YYREEE (reference sequence). The CDR3 region has the DNA TGTGCCAGCAAGCCCTTTGGCACAGATACGCAGTATTTT. It encodes CASKPFGTDTQYF.